Shown below are 30 T cell receptor beta chains from a single sample sequenced in a study of shared clonotypes between healthy human individuals (dated by TCRdb to 2019 to 2021). Library preparation used the immunoSEQ multiplex PCR assay. TCRdb obtained this table from immuneACCESS and retained in-frame rearrangements with V and J assigned. These tables miss some clones; where compared with another copy, unresolved V genes account for less than half of the shortfall, and the remainder is unexplained. In this sample the table shows hundreds of thousands of clones, about three quarters of which occur a single time. 10% to 15% of the sample is held by the ten biggest clonotypes. Sample: PBMCs. Receptors were obtained from a woman in her forties in good health. Some clones in this sample may be carry-over from other donors' samples.

The CDR3: CASSVQGFPYEQYF. In DNA form, the CDR3 reads TGTGCCAGCAGTGTACAGGGGTTCCCTTACGAGCAGTACTTC. The chain combines TRBV2 with TRBJ2-7, with TRBD1 identical over 7 bases. Germline CDR1 reads SNHLY; CDR2 reads FYNNEI. The CDR3 extends over 14 amino acids. With 4 bases clipped from V and 4 bases from J, the junction kept 7 bases outside the gene matches.

Worth noting for this clone: This is likely an artifact of a read error, given a far larger clone one base away. The sample contains more than one DNA sequence encoding this CDR3. The J gene is TRBJ1-5, the V gene TRBV18; D is undetermined. Between the trimmed V and J ends, which lost 1 base and 5 bases, there was a span of 6 bases. The CDR3 runs 13 residues. The germline V gene has CDR1 KGHSH and CDR2 LQKENI. The CDR3 coding sequence is TGTGCCAGCTCACCACAGGGCGATCAGCCCCAGCATTTT. Protein product: CASSPQGDQPQHF.

J is TRBJ2-1 and V is TRBV5-8, with TRBD2 as a possible D gene (6 bases). Trimming cost V 7 bases and J 0 bases, with 14 bases left between them. The CDR3 is 15 residues long. Germline V gene sequence: CDR1 SGHTS, CDR2 YDEGEE. CDR3 in DNA: TGTGCCAGCGGGGACTTTACCTACTCCTACAATGAGCAGTTCTTC. Its protein is CASGDFTYSYNEQFF.

As DNA, the CDR3 is TGCGCCAGCAGCCAATCTGGACAGCGCACAGATACGCAGTATTTT. It codes for CASSQSGQRTDTQYF. V gene TRBV4-3 combines with J gene TRBJ2-3, with D perhaps TRBD1 (6 bases). The V end was cut by 2 bases, the J end by 1 base, with 10 bases between. This CDR3 has 15 residues. Germline V CDR1 and CDR2: LGHNA, YSLEER.

Judged by abundance, this clone is medium-sized. Other DNA sequences of this sample code for an identical CDR3. The chain joins TRBV5-6 to TRBJ1-2; 10 positions agree with TRBD1. Germline V gives CDR1 SGHDT, CDR2 YYEEEE. CDR3 length: 16 residues. V trimming: 4 bases; J trimming: 4 bases; junction bases outside the gene matches: 10. The CDR3 DNA follows: TGTGCCAGCAGCCTATGGGGGACAGGGGATTCCTATGGCTACACCTTC. This translates into CASSLWGTGDSYGYTF.

V gene TRBV29-1 combines with J gene TRBJ2-1; D might be TRBD2 (6 bases). The V gene lost 7 bases and the J gene lost 9 bases, with 13 bases spanning the gap. This CDR3 spans 11 amino acids. From germline, CDR1 is SQVTM and CDR2 ANQGSEA. CDR3 DNA: TGCAGCGGAAGGGAGGTAGGTGAGCAGTTCTTC. Translation gives CSGREVGEQFF.

Remarks on this clone: The sample holds other DNA sequences that translate to the same CDR3. The chain is built from TRBV5-1 and TRBJ2-7; D may be TRBD1 (5 bases). The CDR3 totals 14 residues. Trimming shortened V by 4 bases and J by 2 bases, and 13 bases separated the two germline ends. From germline, CDR1 is SGHRS and CDR2 YFSETQ. CDR3 amino acids: CASSTTGHPYEQYF. CDR3 DNA: TGCGCCAGCAGCACCACAGGCCACCCCTACGAGCAGTACTTC.

V is TRBV27 and J is TRBJ2-5; D assignment may be TRBD1 or TRBD2 (5 bases each). Germline CDR1 is MNHEY and CDR2 is SMNVEV (reference sequence). The CDR3 is 18 amino acids. Trimming removed 2 bases from V and 1 base from J, with 20 bases in between. The CDR3 DNA reads TGTGCCAGCAGTTTAGCCCCATTCCCCAGGGACCCCCAAGAGACCCAGTACTTC. This translates into CASSLAPFPRDPQETQYF.

The chain links TRBV7-8 to TRBJ1-2; D is uncertain. V dropped 2 bases and J dropped 6 bases, with 7 bases sitting between them. The CDR3 loop spans 12 amino acids. CDR1 and CDR2 (germline): SGHVS, FQNEAQ. The CDR3 region has the DNA TGTGCCAGCAGCTTAATGGCGGATGGCTACACCTTC. This encodes CASSLMADGYTF.

The V gene is TRBV10-3, the J gene TRBJ2-7, with D tentatively TRBD2 (5 bases). Germline V gives CDR1 ENHRY, CDR2 SYGVKD. This CDR3 contains 12 residues. V was shortened by 7 bases and J by 3 bases, with 10 bases between the two germline ends. This CDR3 is CAINGRGYEQYF. The CDR3, as DNA: TGTGCCATCAACGGACGGGGCTACGAGCAGTACTTC.

V is TRBV7-9 and J is TRBJ1-3; the match to TRBD1 covers 9 bases. In germline, CDR1 is SEHNR, CDR2 FQNEAQ (reference sequence). The CDR3 loop spans 17 amino acids. V trimming: 0 bases; J trimming: 2 bases; junction bases outside the gene matches: 5. The CDR3 nucleotides read TGTGCCAGCAGCTTAGCTGGACAGGGGTTCACTGGAAACACCATATATTTT. The encoded protein is CASSLAGQGFTGNTIYF.

This clone came up many times. The V and J genes are TRBV25-1 and TRBJ2-7; TRBD1 matches 11 bases. After removal of 8 bases from V and 5 bases from J, the junction contained 5 bases not matched to a gene. Looked up from germline, CDR1 is MGHDK and CDR2 is SYGVNS. The CDR3 has 13 amino acids. The CDR3 loop is CASGGQGVNEQYF. CDR3 DNA: TGTGCCAGCGGGGGACAGGGGGTGAACGAGCAGTACTTC.

The V gene is TRBV6-1, the J gene TRBJ2-7; D gene unclear. This CDR3 has 15 residues. The V and J ends lost 2 bases and 4 bases respectively, with 15 bases between them. Looked up from germline, CDR1 is MNHNS and CDR2 is SASEGT. CDR3 region: CASSESLGPPYEQYF. The CDR3 nucleotides read TGTGCCAGCAGTGAATCTCTAGGCCCACCGTACGAGCAGTACTTC.

The chain uses TRBV5-4 and TRBJ2-6; tentatively, D is TRBD1 or TRBD2 (5 bases each). The V gene lost 4 bases and the J gene lost 0 bases, with 17 bases spanning the gap. The CDR3 runs to 18 residues. The V gene's germline CDR1 is SGHNT and CDR2 YYREEE (reference sequence). The CDR3 sequence is CASSTPGTPSSGANVLTF. The CDR3 coding sequence is TGTGCCAGCAGCACCCCCGGGACGCCAAGCTCTGGGGCCAACGTCCTGACTTTC.

As regards this clone: A read error likely explains this, since a far larger clone differs by one base. Other DNA sequences of this sample code for an identical CDR3. The rearrangement links TRBV30 to TRBJ2-1; D is undetermined. The germline CDR1 and CDR2 sequences are GTSNPN and SVGIG (reference sequence). Deletions cut 8 bases from V and 7 bases from J, with 12 bases between. This CDR3 spans 11 amino acids. CDR3 bases: TGTGCCGGAACCCTTTGGAATGAGCAGTTCTTC. This sequence encodes CAGTLWNEQFF.

CDR3 coding DNA: TGTGCCAGCAGTTTGGACAGGGCTAGGGTATTTGGCTACACCTTC. This translates into CASSLDRARVFGYTF. V usage is TRBV28 and J usage is TRBJ1-2; 8 bases map to TRBD1. V was clipped by 3 bases and J by 7 bases; unmatched bases: 10. Looked up from germline, CDR1 is MDHEN and CDR2 is SYDVKM. The CDR3 spans 15 residues.

This chain joins TRBV10-3 and TRBJ1-1, with a possible D match to TRBD1 (6 bases). V lost 4 bases and J lost 5, with 20 bases in between. The CDR3 consists of 16 residues. Germline CDR1 reads ENHRY; CDR2 reads SYGVKD. The chain's CDR3 is CAISGARTASGTEAFF. For the CDR3, the DNA is TGTGCCATCAGTGGAGCACGGACAGCCTCTGGAACTGAAGCTTTCTTT.

The V call is TRBV11-2, the J call TRBJ2-5; D unresolved. The CDR3 consists of 14 residues. Per the germline V gene, CDR1 is SGHAT and CDR2 is FQNNGV. V was cut by 5 bases and J by 8 bases, with 18 bases left in between. The CDR3 loop reads CASSPSTVVGTQYF. The DNA for the CDR3 is TGTGCCAGCAGCCCGTCTACGGTAGTGGGAACCCAGTACTTC.

The V call is TRBV6-1, the J call TRBJ1-2; D is uncertain. The V end was cut by 2 bases, the J end by 6 bases, with 7 bases between. There are 12 residues in the CDR3. Germline CDR1 and CDR2: MNHNS and SASEGT. The CDR3 coding sequence is TGTGCCAGCAGTGAACTCTACAATGGCTACACCTTC. This encodes CASSELYNGYTF.

The chain carries TRBV5-1 and TRBJ2-6; D perhaps matches TRBD1 (5 bases). From germline, CDR1 is SGHRS and CDR2 YFSETQ. This CDR3 is 16 amino acids long. V was trimmed by 4 bases and J by 1 base, leaving 12 bases between them. The CDR3 protein is CASSPAGQSGANVLTF. The CDR3 bases are TGCGCCAGCAGCCCAGCCGGACAATCTGGGGCCAACGTCCTGACTTTC.

The V call is TRBV2, the J call TRBJ2-7, with D perhaps matching TRBD1 (6 bases). With 3 bases removed from V and 5 bases from J, the gap between germline ends came to 14 bases. CDR1 SNHLY and CDR2 FYNNEI come from the germline V gene. This CDR3 contains 14 residues. CDR3 nucleotide sequence: TGTGCCAGCAGTGATTCTCGACAGGTAGACGAGCAGTACTTC. Its protein product is CASSDSRQVDEQYF.

About this clone itself: With a much larger clone just one base away, this may be a read error. V gene TRBV5-5 combines with J gene TRBJ2-5, with D hard to call. This CDR3 has 12 amino acids. The germline V gene encodes CDR1 SGHKS and CDR2 YYEKEE (reference sequence). Trimming pared 2 bases from V and 3 bases from J, leaving 5 bases between. This CDR3 is CASSLEKETQYF. The CDR3, as DNA: TGTGCCAGCAGCTTAGAAAAAGAGACCCAGTACTTC.

The genes are TRBV7-8 and TRBJ2-7; no definite D call. V shed 3 bases and J shed 6 bases, with 9 bases lying between them. The CDR3 is 12 residues long. Germline-derived CDR1 and CDR2 are SGHVS and FQNEAQ. CDR3 in DNA: TGTGCCAGCAGCTTCCCTTTGCGCGAGCAGTACTTC. Protein product: CASSFPLREQYF.

Only a few counts were recorded for this clone. V and J are TRBV21-1 and TRBJ2-5; the listed D gene, TRBD2, was not tested against the DNA. TRBV21-1 is marked as a pseudogene. The CDR3 has 14 residues. DNA for the CDR3: TGTGCCAGCAGCTGCGGGGGGCCCCAAGAGACCCAGTACTTC. Amino acids: CASSCGGPQETQYF.

The chain recombines TRBV7-9 with TRBJ2-7; the D is unclear. V lost 5 bases, J lost 1 base, and 6 bases lay in between. CDR3 length: 12 amino acids. The germline V gene has CDR1 SEHNR and CDR2 FQNEAQ (reference sequence). CDR3 sequence: CASSMKSYEQYF. CDR3 nucleotides: TGTGCCAGCAGCATGAAATCCTACGAGCAGTACTTC.

The V and J genes are TRBV29-1 and TRBJ2-4, with 7 nucleotides matching TRBD1. This CDR3 is built from 13 residues. Trimming cost V 0 bases and J 8 bases; bases outside gene matches: 4. Germline V lookup: CDR1 SQVTM, CDR2 ANQGSEA. Here the CDR3 DNA reads TGCAGCGTTGAAGATACAGGGGCTGACATTCAGTACTTC. Protein sequence: CSVEDTGADIQYF.

This clone was detected many times. This sample includes further DNA sequences coding for the same CDR3. The chain couples TRBV7-3 to TRBJ1-1; D not certain. Germline V gene sequence: CDR1 SGHTA, CDR2 FQGTGA. Trimming left V 2 bases short and J 1 base short, with 8 bases between. CDR3 length: 14 amino acids. DNA of the CDR3: TGTGCCAGCAGCTTAGTCGGTTCGAACACTGAAGCTTTCTTT. As protein: CASSLVGSNTEAFF. Based on the CDR3 plus reference TRBV7-3 and TRBJ1-1, the full variable domain is GAGVSQTPSNKVTEKGKYVELRCDPISGHTALYWYRQSLGQGPEFLIYFQGTGAADDSGLPNDRFFAVRPEGSVSTLKIQRTERGDSAVYLCASSLVGSNTEAFFGQGTRLTVV.

The chain employs TRBV19 and TRBJ1-2; D is unclear. The germline V gene encodes CDR1 LNHDA and CDR2 SQIVND (reference sequence). V was trimmed by 5 bases and J by 8 bases, leaving 9 bases between them. This CDR3 is built from 11 residues. CDR3 DNA sequence: TGTGCCAGTAGTTCCACTCTGGGCTACACCTTC. As protein: CASSSTLGYTF.

The J gene is TRBJ2-7, the V gene TRBV6-5, with a tentative D call TRBD2 (6 bases). Trimming shortened V by 4 bases and J by 6 bases, and 16 bases separated the two germline ends. This CDR3 comprises 14 residues. Germline V lookup: CDR1 MNHEY, CDR2 SVGAGI. The CDR3 loop is CASSSSRGTGEQYF. In DNA, the CDR3 is TGTGCCAGCAGTTCCTCTCGGGGGACGGGCGAGCAGTACTTC.

The rearrangement joins TRBV5-1 to TRBJ2-5; maybe TRBD1 (5 bases). Germline assignment: CDR1 SGHRS and CDR2 YFSETQ. This CDR3 is built from 15 residues. The ends were cut back, 0 bases at V and 7 bases at J, with 16 bases in the middle. CDR3 sequence reads: CASSLGTDSSMTQYF. The DNA for the CDR3 is TGCGCCAGCAGCTTGGGCACAGACAGCTCAATGACCCAGTACTTC.